A selection of T cell receptor beta chains follows, all from one sample in a study of beta chain features in type 1 diabetes. Produced via immunoSEQ multiplex PCR; TCRdb's table is partial and in-frame only. The profile shows about 740,000 clones, about an eighth of them singletons. The source material was naive CD4+ T cells from blood. The source is a man between 18 and 29 years old with type 1 diabetes. Each CDR3 is given with its conserved first and last residue. The D gene is left open where the match is weak. Clone size is not always given. Where it is, it says once, few, many or a class for expanded clones.

clone_size: -
j_call: TRBJ1-1
d_call: -
v_call: TRBV7-3
cdr3_nt: TGTGCCAGCGGCAGCCGGAACACTGAAGCTTTCTTT
cdr3_aa: CASGSRNTEAFF

clone_size: few
j_call: TRBJ1-1
d_call: -
v_call: TRBV19
cdr3_nt: TGTGCCAGTAGTACCACGGAGGGAACTGAAGCTTTCTTT
cdr3_aa: CASSTTEGTEAFF

clone_size: -
j_call: TRBJ2-1
d_call: -
v_call: TRBV5-4
cdr3_nt: TGTGCCAGCAGCCCCATATCTCCGGGCAGCTACAATGAGCAGTTCTTC
cdr3_aa: CASSPISPGSYNEQFF

clone_size: -
j_call: TRBJ2-7
d_call: -
v_call: TRBV23-1
cdr3_nt: TGCGCCAGCAGTCACCACCTCCCCCCAGAGCAGTACTTC
cdr3_aa: CASSHHLPPEQYF

clone_size: -
j_call: TRBJ2-2
d_call: -
v_call: TRBV9
cdr3_nt: TGTGCCAGCAGCGTAGCCGGAGGGGGCGCATCCGGGGAGCTGTTTTTT
cdr3_aa: CASSVAGGGASGELFF

clone_size: -
j_call: TRBJ2-7
d_call: -
v_call: TRBV5-1
cdr3_nt: TGCGCCAGCAGCCTGCCCTCGGAGACCTACGAGCAGTACTTC
cdr3_aa: CASSLPSETYEQYF

clone_size: -
j_call: TRBJ1-1
d_call: -
v_call: TRBV21-1
cdr3_nt: TGTGCCAGCAGCACCCTCCGGGACTGGTATGAAGCTTTCTTT
cdr3_aa: CASSTLRDWYEAFF

clone_size: few
j_call: TRBJ1-2
d_call: -
v_call: TRBV6-5
cdr3_nt: TGTGCCAGCAAAGGATTCTATGGCTACACCTTC
cdr3_aa: CASKGFYGYTF

clone_size: -
j_call: TRBJ2-5
d_call: TRBD1
v_call: TRBV6-5
cdr3_nt: TGTGCCAGCAGTGTTTTGGGACAGGGAGAGACCCAGTACTTC
cdr3_aa: CASSVLGQGETQYF

clone_size: -
j_call: TRBJ2-6
d_call: -
v_call: TRBV28
cdr3_nt: TGTGCCAGCAGTTTAAGTTTCGCCAGGGGTGGGGCCAACGTCCTGACTTTC
cdr3_aa: CASSLSFARGGANVLTF

clone_size: -
j_call: TRBJ2-1
d_call: TRBD2
v_call: TRBV10-3
cdr3_nt: TGTGCCATCAGTGAGTCTTCTAGCGGGGGGTACAATGAGCAGTTCTTC
cdr3_aa: CAISESSSGGYNEQFF

clone_size: -
j_call: TRBJ2-1
d_call: TRBD2
v_call: TRBV19
cdr3_nt: TGTGCCAGTAGTACGGGAGGGGGGGCTCTGGAAAATGAGCAGTTCTTC
cdr3_aa: CASSTGGGALENEQFF

clone_size: -
j_call: TRBJ1-5
d_call: TRBD1
v_call: TRBV16
cdr3_nt: TGTGCCAGCAGCCAACAAGGGGGCTATAGCAATCAGCCCCAGCATTTT
cdr3_aa: CASSQQGGYSNQPQHF

clone_size: few
j_call: TRBJ1-6
d_call: TRBD1
v_call: TRBV18
cdr3_nt: TGTGCCAGCTCACACGGACAGGGGAATGGAGGGAATTCACCCCTCCACTTT
cdr3_aa: CASSHGQGNGGNSPLHF

clone_size: -
j_call: TRBJ2-2
d_call: -
v_call: TRBV9
cdr3_nt: TGTGCCAGCAGCGTAGGAGGGGCCCCCCAGGGATGGACCGGGGAGCTGTTTTTT
cdr3_aa: CASSVGGAPQGWTGELFF

clone_size: few
j_call: TRBJ2-3
d_call: -
v_call: TRBV30
cdr3_nt: TGTGCCTGGAGTGTTCCCCCAGATACGCAGTATTTT
cdr3_aa: CAWSVPPDTQYF